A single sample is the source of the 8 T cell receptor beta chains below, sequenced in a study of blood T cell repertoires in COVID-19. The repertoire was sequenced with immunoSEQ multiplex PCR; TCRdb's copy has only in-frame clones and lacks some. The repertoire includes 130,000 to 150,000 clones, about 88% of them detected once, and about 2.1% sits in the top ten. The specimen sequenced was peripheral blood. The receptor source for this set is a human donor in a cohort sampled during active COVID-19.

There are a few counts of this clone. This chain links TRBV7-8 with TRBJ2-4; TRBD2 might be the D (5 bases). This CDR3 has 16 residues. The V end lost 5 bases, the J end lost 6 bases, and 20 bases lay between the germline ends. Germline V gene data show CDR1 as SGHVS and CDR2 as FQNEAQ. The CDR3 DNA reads TGTGCCAGCAGCCACACCCGGGCCGGGGAACTAAACATTCAGTACTTC. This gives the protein CASSHTRAGELNIQYF.

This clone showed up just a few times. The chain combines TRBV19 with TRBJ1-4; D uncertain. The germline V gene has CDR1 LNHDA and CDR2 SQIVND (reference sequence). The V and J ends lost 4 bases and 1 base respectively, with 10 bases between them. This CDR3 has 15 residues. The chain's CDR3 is CASSTRVGTNEKLFF. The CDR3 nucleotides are TGTGCCAGTAGTACCCGGGTCGGAACTAATGAAAAACTGTTTTTT.

The CDR3 DNA sequence: TGTGCCAGCAGCTTGGTAGCGGCGAACACCGGGGAGCTGTTTTTT. Translated, it gives CASSLVAANTGELFF. This chain joins TRBV5-4 and TRBJ2-2; D might be TRBD2 (6 bases). In germline, CDR1 is SGHNT, CDR2 YYREEE (reference sequence). Trimming stripped 0 bases from V and 0 bases from J, with 6 bases between. The CDR3 covers 15 residues.

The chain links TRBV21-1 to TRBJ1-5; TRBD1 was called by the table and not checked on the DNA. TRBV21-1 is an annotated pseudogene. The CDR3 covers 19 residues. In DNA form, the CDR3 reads TGTGCCAGCAGCAAAGATTTTGGGGGACAGGGAAAGTGCAATCAGCCCCAGCATTTT. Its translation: CASSKDFGGQGKCNQPQHF.

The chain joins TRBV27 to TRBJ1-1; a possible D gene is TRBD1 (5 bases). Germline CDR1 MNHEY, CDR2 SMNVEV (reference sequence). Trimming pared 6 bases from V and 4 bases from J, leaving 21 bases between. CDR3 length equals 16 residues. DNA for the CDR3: TGTGCCAGCAGCTCTGGGGTTTCAGGGTGGGGCACTGAAGCTTTCTTT. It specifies CASSSGVSGWGTEAFF.

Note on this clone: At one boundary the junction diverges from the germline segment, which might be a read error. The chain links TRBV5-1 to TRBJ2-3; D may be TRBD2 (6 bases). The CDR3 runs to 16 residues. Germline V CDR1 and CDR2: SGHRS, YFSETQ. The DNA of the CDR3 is TGCGCCAGCCGCTTGAGCGGGTCTGCAAGCACAGATACGCAGTATTTT. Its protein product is CASRLSGSASTDTQYF.

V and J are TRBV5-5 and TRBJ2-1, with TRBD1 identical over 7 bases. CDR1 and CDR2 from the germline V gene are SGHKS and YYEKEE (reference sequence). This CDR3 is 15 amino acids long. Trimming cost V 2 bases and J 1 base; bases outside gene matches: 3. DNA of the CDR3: TGTGCCAGCAGCTTCTGGGACAGATCCTACAATGAGCAGTTCTTC. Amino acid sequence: CASSFWDRSYNEQFF.

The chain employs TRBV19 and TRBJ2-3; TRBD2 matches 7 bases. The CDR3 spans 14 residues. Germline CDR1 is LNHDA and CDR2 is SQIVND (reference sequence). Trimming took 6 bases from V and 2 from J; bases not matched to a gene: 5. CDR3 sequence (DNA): TGTGCCAGTAGCGGGACTATTTCCACAGATACGCAGTATTTT. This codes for CASSGTISTDTQYF.